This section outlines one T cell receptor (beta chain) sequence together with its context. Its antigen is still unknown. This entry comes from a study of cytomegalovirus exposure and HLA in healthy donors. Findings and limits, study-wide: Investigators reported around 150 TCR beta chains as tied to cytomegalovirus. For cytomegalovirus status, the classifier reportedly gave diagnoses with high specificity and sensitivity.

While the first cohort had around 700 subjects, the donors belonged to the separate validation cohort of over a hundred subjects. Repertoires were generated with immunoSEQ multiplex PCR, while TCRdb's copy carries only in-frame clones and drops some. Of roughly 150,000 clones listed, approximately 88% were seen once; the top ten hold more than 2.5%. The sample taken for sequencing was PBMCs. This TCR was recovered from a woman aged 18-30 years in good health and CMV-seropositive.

The CDR3 DNA reads as TGTGCCAGCAGTTCCGTCGCCAGGGTCTATGGCTACACCTTC. Translated, it gives CASSSVARVYGYTF. V and J are TRBV28 and TRBJ1-2; D may be TRBD1 (5 bases). V was clipped by 4 bases and J by 4 bases, with 13 bases between them. Germline CDR1 and CDR2: MDHEN and SYDVKM. The CDR3 length is 14 residues.